The 6 T cell receptor beta chains below were found in one sample sequenced in a study of blood T cell repertoires in COVID-19. Here immunoSEQ multiplex PCR was the method, and the copy in TCRdb shows in-frame clones only, minus some. The sample has approximately 55,000 clones, less than 95% seen once; the top ten hold roughly 6.4%. The material sequenced was peripheral blood. These receptors were collected from a man aged 35 to 55 with acute or convalescent COVID-19.

This chain connects TRBV18 to TRBJ2-7; 14 bases agree with TRBD2. V was clipped by 3 bases and J by 0 bases; unmatched bases: 1. Germline loops: CDR1 KGHSH, CDR2 LQKENI. The CDR3 has 16 residues. Here the CDR3 reads CASSPGLAGVSYEQYF. CDR3 coding DNA: TGTGCCAGCTCACCGGGACTAGCGGGAGTCTCCTACGAGCAGTACTTC.

This chain joins TRBV10-3 and TRBJ2-1; D remains ambiguous. Germline V gene sequence: CDR1 ENHRY, CDR2 SYGVKD. The ends were cut back, 2 bases at V and 6 bases at J, with 8 bases in the middle. The CDR3 length is 13 residues. CDR3 amino acids: CAISEPLINEQFF. The CDR3 DNA reads TGTGCCATCAGTGAGCCCCTTATCAATGAGCAGTTCTTC.

The table lists this clone with a count of one. V is TRBV6-5 and J is TRBJ2-3; TRBD2 matches at 7 bases. Trimming took 4 bases from V and 6 from J; bases not matched to a gene: 7. Per the germline V gene, CDR1 is MNHEY and CDR2 is SVGAGI. The CDR3 loop spans 14 amino acids. Written as DNA, the CDR3 is TGTGCCAGCAGTTTGGGGACTACCACGGATACGCAGTATTTT. It translates to CASSLGTTTDTQYF.

This chain uses TRBV5-1 with TRBJ2-3; 10 nucleotides line up with TRBD2. The germline V gene encodes CDR1 SGHRS and CDR2 YFSETQ. This CDR3 is 16 amino acids long. Trimming removed 0 bases from V and 5 bases from J; junction bases left unmatched: 6. In DNA, the CDR3 is TGCGCCAGCAGCTTGGGCCTAGCGGGAGCGGGAGATACGCAGTATTTT. As protein: CASSLGLAGAGDTQYF.

The DNA for the CDR3 is TGCGCCAGCAGCCAAGGACTAGCGGGAGCTGACAATGAGCAGTTCTTC. Amino acids: CASSQGLAGADNEQFF. J is TRBJ2-1 and V is TRBV4-1; 12 nucleotides match TRBD2. The CDR3 contains 16 residues. V trimming: 1 base; J trimming: 5 bases; junction bases outside the gene matches: 3. CDR1 MGHRA and CDR2 YSYEKL come from the germline V gene.

The chain has TRBV9 and TRBJ2-3, with 8 bases fitting TRBD2. V shed 3 bases, J shed 0 bases, and the junction held 9 bases outside the gene matches. The CDR3 runs 17 residues. Per the germline V gene, CDR1 is SGDLS and CDR2 is YYNGEE. The CDR3 region has the DNA TGTGCCAGCAGCGGTGGTCCTAGCGGGCGTAGCACAGATACGCAGTATTTT. Its translation is CASSGGPSGRSTDTQYF. The full variable domain, rest sourced from reference TRBV9 and TRBJ2-3, is DSGVTQTPKHLITATGQRVTLRCSPRSGDLSVYWYQQSLDQGLQFLIQYYNGEERAKGNILERFSAQQFPDLHSELNLSSLELGDSALYFCASSGGPSGRSTDTQYFGPGTRLTVL.